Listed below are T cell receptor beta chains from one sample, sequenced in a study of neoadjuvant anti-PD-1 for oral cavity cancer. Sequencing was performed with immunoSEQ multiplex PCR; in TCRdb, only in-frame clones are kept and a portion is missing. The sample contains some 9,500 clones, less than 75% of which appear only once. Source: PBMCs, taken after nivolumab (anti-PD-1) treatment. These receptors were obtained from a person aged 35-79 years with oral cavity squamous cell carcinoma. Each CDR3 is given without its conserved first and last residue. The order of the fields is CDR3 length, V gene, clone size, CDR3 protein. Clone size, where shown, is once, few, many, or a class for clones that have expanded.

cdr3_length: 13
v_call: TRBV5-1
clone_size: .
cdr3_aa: ASSSRDRANGELF

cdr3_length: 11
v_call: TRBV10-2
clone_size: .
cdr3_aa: ASRSSRSYEQY

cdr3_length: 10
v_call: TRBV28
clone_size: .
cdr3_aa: ASQGRREKLF

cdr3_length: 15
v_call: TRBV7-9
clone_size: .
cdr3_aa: ASSSWEDLSFYNEQF

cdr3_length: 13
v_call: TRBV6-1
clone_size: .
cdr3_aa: ASSEPTGGTDTQY

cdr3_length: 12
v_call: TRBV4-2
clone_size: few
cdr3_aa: ASSRDRGPYEAF

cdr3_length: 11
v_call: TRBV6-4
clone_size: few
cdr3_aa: ASADGEHAEAF

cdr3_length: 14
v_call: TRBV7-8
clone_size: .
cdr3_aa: ASSLAVASGAYEQY

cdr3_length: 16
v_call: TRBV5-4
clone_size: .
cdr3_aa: ASSLQRGGWGGDAEAF

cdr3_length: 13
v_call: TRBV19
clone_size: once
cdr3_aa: ASSSRTELNTEAF

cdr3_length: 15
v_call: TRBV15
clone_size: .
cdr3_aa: ATSRESATQKGNTIY

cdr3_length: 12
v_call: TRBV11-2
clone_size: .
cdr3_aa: ASSPGRMNTEAF

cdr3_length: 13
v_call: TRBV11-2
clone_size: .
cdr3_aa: ASSLVRGNQETQY

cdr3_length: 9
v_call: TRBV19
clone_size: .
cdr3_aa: ASSRDHEQY

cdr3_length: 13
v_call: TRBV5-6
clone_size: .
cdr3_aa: ASSKRPGQGSEQY

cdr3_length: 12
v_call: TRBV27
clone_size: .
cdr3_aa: ASSLRQTSGGYT

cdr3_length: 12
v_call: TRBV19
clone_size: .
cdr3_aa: ASSIDGSSYEQY

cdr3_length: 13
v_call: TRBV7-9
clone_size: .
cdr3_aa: ASSLGQGVDQPQH

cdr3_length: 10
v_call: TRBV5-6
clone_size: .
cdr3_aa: AGGQLNTEAF

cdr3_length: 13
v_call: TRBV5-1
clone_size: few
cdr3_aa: ASSRMTGGLNEQY

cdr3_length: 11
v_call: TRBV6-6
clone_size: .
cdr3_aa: ASSSGGRNIQY

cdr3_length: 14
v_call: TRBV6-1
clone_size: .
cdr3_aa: ASSDSGGPSTYEQY

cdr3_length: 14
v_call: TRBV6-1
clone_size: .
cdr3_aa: ASSEVRVARSYEQY

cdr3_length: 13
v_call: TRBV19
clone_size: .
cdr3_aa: ASSIRGTPNNEQF

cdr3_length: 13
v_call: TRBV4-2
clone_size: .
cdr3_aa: ASSQLSSGPYEQY

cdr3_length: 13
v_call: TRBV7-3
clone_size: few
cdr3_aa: ASSLTPGQGNTIY

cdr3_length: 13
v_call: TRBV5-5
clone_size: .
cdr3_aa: ASSLDAGPNEKLF

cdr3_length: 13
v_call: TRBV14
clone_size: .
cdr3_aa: ASSLAGEVSNEQF

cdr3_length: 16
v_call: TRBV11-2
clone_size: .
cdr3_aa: ASSLYPAPLEGANVLT

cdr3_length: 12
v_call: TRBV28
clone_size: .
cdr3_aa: ASSPEALNQPQH

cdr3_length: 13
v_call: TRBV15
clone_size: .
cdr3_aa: ATSRGDKTQETQY

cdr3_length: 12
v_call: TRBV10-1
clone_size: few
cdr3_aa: ASSEGLLAGELF

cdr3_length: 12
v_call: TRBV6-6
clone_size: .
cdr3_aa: ASSFGSNTGELF

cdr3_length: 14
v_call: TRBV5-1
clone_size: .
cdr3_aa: ASSSRGAPGPYEQY

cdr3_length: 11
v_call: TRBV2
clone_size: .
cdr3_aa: ASSVQGAETQY

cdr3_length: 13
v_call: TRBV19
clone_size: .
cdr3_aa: ASSGDRAGNQPQH

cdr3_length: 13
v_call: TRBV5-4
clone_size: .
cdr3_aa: ASSSQGATNEKLF

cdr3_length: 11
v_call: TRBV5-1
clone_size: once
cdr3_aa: ASRQHHQETQY

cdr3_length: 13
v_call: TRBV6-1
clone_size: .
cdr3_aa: ASTQWGVGNQPQH

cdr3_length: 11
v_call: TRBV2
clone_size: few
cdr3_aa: ASSAGGGASST

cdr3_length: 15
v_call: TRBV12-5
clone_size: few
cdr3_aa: ASGLVTGGRGTGELF

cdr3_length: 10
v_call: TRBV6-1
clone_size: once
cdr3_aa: ASSEYNQPQH

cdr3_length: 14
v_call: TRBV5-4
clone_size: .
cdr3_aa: ASSFTRAANTGELF

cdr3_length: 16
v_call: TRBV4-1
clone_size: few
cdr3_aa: ASSQGLRDRWRTYEQY

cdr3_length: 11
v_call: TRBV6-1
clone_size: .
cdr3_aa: ASSEGRTSEAF

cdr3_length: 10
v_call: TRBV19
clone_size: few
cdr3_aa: ASSLRNTEAF

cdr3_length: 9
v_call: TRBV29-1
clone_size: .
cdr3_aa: SGGSTDTQY